Described below is a single T cell receptor beta chain sequence and its context. The antigen remains unidentified. Sequencing used immunoSEQ multiplex PCR; TCRdb keeps in-frame clones, though not all of them. The table includes nearly 85,000 clones, just under 95% detected once. These data originate in a study of siplizumab effects on memory and regulatory T cells. The junction had 9 bases not matched to a gene; V was cut back by 7 bases and J by 5 bases. The germline CDR1 and CDR2 sequences are SGHVS and FNYEAQ. The CDR3 length is 15 residues. Study-wide results and caveats: Confirmation that proliferating Tregs from siplizumab cultures had suppressive function was not obtained. In roughly 75-96% of proliferating CD4+ or CD8+ clones, a naive or memory phenotype could not be assigned.

The receptor's source is a human donor in good health. The V call is TRBV7-6, the J call TRBJ2-3; 10 bases are a match to TRBD2. Sequencing was done on a sample of CD8+ T cells sorted from blood. CDR3 amino acids: CASTKLAGSLDTQYF. DNA of the CDR3: TGTGCCAGCACCAAACTAGCGGGATCCTTAGATACGCAGTATTTT.